Presented here are 16 T cell receptor beta chains from one specimen sequenced in a study of cytomegalovirus exposure and HLA in healthy donors. The primer mix had 60 Vbeta and 13 Jbeta primers. TCRdb's copy holds only in-frame clones and misses some; the assay was immunoSEQ multiplex PCR. The sample lists around 100,000 clones; over 65% were seen once. Source material: PBMCs. All receptors come from a young man in good health and CMV-seronegative.

The V gene is TRBV6-1, the J gene TRBJ2-5; the D gene is possibly TRBD1 (6 bases). CDR1 and CDR2 (germline): MNHNS, SASEGT. Deletions cut 11 bases from V and 5 bases from J, with 12 bases between. CDR3 length: 11 residues. The CDR3 sequence: CASGDAETQYF. DNA of the CDR3: TGTGCCTCAGGGGACGCGGAGACCCAGTACTTC.

The chain is built from TRBV6-1 and TRBJ1-2; maybe TRBD1 (6 bases). The length of the CDR3 is 13 residues. V was shortened by 3 bases and J by 11 bases, with 16 bases between the two germline ends. Germline V gene sequence: CDR1 MNHNS, CDR2 SASEGT. CDR3 loop: CASSDQLDSLYTF. The CDR3 DNA is TGTGCCAGCAGTGATCAACTGGACAGTCTATACACCTTC.

The chain links TRBV5-4 to TRBJ2-6; D remains unclear. V lost 0 bases to trimming and J lost 0 bases, with 7 bases between them. The length of the CDR3 is 16 residues. Looked up from germline, CDR1 is SGHNT and CDR2 is YYREEE (reference sequence). CDR3 DNA sequence: TGTGCCAGCAGCTTGGATAGGAGCTCTGGGGCCAACGTCCTGACTTTC. As protein: CASSLDRSSGANVLTF.

This chain joins TRBV7-3 and TRBJ2-2; D not certain. CDR3 length equals 14 residues. With 2 bases removed from V and 2 bases from J, the gap between germline ends came to 6 bases. Per the germline V gene, CDR1 is SGHTA and CDR2 is FQGTGA. CDR3 loop: CASSLSRNTGELFF. In nucleotides, the CDR3 is TGTGCCAGCAGCTTATCTCGTAACACCGGGGAGCTGTTTTTT.

The chain has TRBV23-1 and TRBJ2-5; D not resolved. TRBV23-1 is given ORF status, its function remaining uncertain. There are 11 residues in the CDR3. Trimming took off 10 bases at V and 4 bases at J, with 10 bases between the two ends. This CDR3 is CANSKVETQYF. Here the CDR3 DNA reads TGCGCCAACTCGAAAGTAGAGACCCAGTACTTC.

V and J are TRBV29-1 and TRBJ2-3, with 11 nucleotides matching TRBD2. After removal of 4 bases from V and 2 bases from J, the junction contained 5 bases not matched to a gene. This CDR3 contains 15 residues. Germline loops: CDR1 SQVTM, CDR2 ANQGSEA. For the CDR3, the DNA is TGCAGCGTTGCCGGGACTAGCGGTTCCACAGATACGCAGTATTTT. Translation: CSVAGTSGSTDTQYF.

This clone was counted a few times. V usage is TRBV28 and J usage is TRBJ2-1, with 9 bases that match TRBD2. J was trimmed by 7 bases and V by 8 bases; bases with no gene match: 6. Germline V gene sequence: CDR1 MDHEN, CDR2 SYDVKM. This CDR3 has 13 amino acids. Written as DNA, the CDR3 is TGTGCCAGCCTTAGCGGGAGCAATAATGAGCAGTTCTTC. It codes for CASLSGSNNEQFF.

The V call is TRBV19, the J call TRBJ1-1; D may be TRBD1 (6 bases). Germline V gene data show CDR1 as LNHDA and CDR2 as SQIVND (reference sequence). CDR3 length: 16 residues. Trimming removed 7 bases from V and 1 base from J, with 19 bases in between. The CDR3 here is CASTRDTASRNTEAFF. The CDR3 coding sequence is TGTGCCAGTACCCGGGACACCGCCAGCAGGAACACTGAAGCTTTCTTT.

The V gene is TRBV6-1, the J gene TRBJ2-7; TRBD1 might be the D (6 bases). CDR1 is MNHNS and CDR2 is SASEGT in the germline V gene. The CDR3 totals 12 residues. The V and J ends lost 7 bases and 12 bases respectively, with 19 bases between them. This CDR3 reads CASTRDTGNPYF. The CDR3 DNA follows: TGTGCCAGCACCCGGGACACCGGCAATCCGTACTTC.

V is TRBV7-9 and J is TRBJ1-5; D perhaps matches TRBD1 (5 bases). Germline loops: CDR1 SEHNR, CDR2 FQNEAQ (reference sequence). Trimming stripped 5 bases from V and 2 bases from J, with 10 bases between. There are 14 residues in the CDR3. DNA for the CDR3: TGTGCCAGCAGCCGAAGGGGCGGCAATCAGCCCCAGCATTTT. This encodes CASSRRGGNQPQHF.

This clone turned up a few times. This chain links TRBV19 with TRBJ1-1, with 10 bases that match TRBD1. The CDR3 extends over 16 amino acids. Germline lookup yields CDR1 LNHDA and CDR2 SQIVND (reference sequence). V gave up 1 base and J gave up 4 bases; unmatched junction bases: 6. CDR3 residues: CASSIAIDRGLTEAFF. The DNA of the CDR3 is TGTGCCAGTAGTATAGCGATAGACAGGGGGCTCACTGAAGCTTTCTTT. Drawing the rest from reference TRBV19 and TRBJ1-1, the complete variable domain is DGGITQSPKYLFRKEGQNVTLSCEQNLNHDAMYWYRQDPGQGLRLIYYSQIVNDFQKGDIAEGYSVSREKKESFPLTVTSAQKNPTAFYLCASSIAIDRGLTEAFFGQGTRLTVV.

The DNA for the CDR3 is TGCGCCAGCAGCCAGGGCCCCCGGGACAGGGGTAGCCCAGAGACCCAGTACTTC. This sequence encodes CASSQGPRDRGSPETQYF. This chain joins TRBV4-3 and TRBJ2-5; the match to TRBD1 covers 10 bases. This CDR3 has 18 amino acids. V shed 3 bases, J shed 4 bases, and the junction held 14 bases outside the gene matches. Germline V CDR1 and CDR2: LGHNA, YSLEER.

This chain joins TRBV12-5 and TRBJ2-2, with D possibly TRBD2 on 6 matching bases. Per germline, CDR1 LGHNT and CDR2 FRNRAP. The CDR3 is made up of 15 amino acids. Trimming removed 5 bases at V and 1 base at J, with 11 bases between. CDR3 sequence reads: CASGPGGLNTGELFF. The CDR3 DNA is TGTGCTAGTGGTCCCGGGGGACTGAACACCGGGGAGCTGTTTTTT. Using reference TRBV12-5 and TRBJ2-2 for the parts outside the CDR3, the full variable domain is DARVTQTPRHKVTEMGQEVTMRCQPILGHNTVFWYRQTMMQGLELLAYFRNRAPLDDSGMPKDRFSAEMPDATLATLKIQPSEPRDSAVYFCASGPGGLNTGELFFGEGSRLTVL.

This clone was observed a handful of times. The chain carries TRBV4-3 and TRBJ2-6; perhaps TRBD1 as D (5 bases). V dropped 1 base and J dropped 1 base, with 8 bases sitting between them. Germline assignment: CDR1 LGHNA and CDR2 YSLEER. This CDR3 has 16 residues. CDR3 residues: CASSQVSGSGANVLTF. The CDR3 DNA reads as TGCGCCAGCAGCCAAGTTTCAGGGTCTGGGGCCAACGTCCTGACTTTC.

J is TRBJ2-3 and V is TRBV9; no firm D call. V was clipped by 3 bases and J by 2 bases, with 7 bases between them. The CDR3 totals 13 residues. Germline lookup yields CDR1 SGDLS and CDR2 YYNGEE. CDR3 nucleotides: TGTGCCAGCAGCGCAGAATTCACAGATACGCAGTATTTT. This codes for CASSAEFTDTQYF.

This chain links TRBV5-6 with TRBJ2-2, with 8 nucleotides matching TRBD2. V was clipped by 2 bases and J by 7 bases; unmatched bases: 13. Per germline, CDR1 SGHDT and CDR2 YYEEEE. The CDR3 sequence is 17 residues long. CDR3 in amino acids: CASSLTGGRFSGGELFF. Here the CDR3 DNA reads TGTGCCAGCAGCTTAACTGGCGGGAGGTTTAGCGGCGGGGAGCTGTTTTTT.